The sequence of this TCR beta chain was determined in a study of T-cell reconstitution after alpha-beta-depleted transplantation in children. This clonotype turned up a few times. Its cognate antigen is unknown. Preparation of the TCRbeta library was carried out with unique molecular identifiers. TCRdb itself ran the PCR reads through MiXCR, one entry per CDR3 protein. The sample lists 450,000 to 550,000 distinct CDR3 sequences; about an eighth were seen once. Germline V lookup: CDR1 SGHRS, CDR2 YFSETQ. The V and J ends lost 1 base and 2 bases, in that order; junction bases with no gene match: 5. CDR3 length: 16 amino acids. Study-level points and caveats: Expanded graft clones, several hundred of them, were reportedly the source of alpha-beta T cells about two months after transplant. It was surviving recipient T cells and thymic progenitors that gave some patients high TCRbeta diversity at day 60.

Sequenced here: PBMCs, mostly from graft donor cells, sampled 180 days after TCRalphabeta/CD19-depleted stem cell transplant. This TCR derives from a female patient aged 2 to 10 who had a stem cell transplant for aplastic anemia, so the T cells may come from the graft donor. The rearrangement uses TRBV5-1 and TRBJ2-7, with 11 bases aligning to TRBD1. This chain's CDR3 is CASSLSWDRGAYEQYV. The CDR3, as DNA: TGCGCCAGCAGCTTGTCGTGGGACAGGGGGGCCTACGAGCAGTACGTC.